Sequencing of this T cell receptor beta chain was carried out in a study of graft-versus-host responses after intestinal transplantation. Turning to the study itself: Isolated intestinal, liver-intestinal, or multivisceral transplants had been given to the recipients. Following induction with anti-thymocyte globulin, all recipients were given tacrolimus and steroids for about three years.

Comments on this clone: Its antigen is not identified.

Germline trimming cut 3 bases from V and 5 bases from J; bases unmatched to any gene: 4. This CDR3 has 15 residues. Germline V gives CDR1 SEHNR, CDR2 FQNEAQ (reference sequence). Whole-study findings and limits: The highest levels of circulating GvH clones went along with early declines in HvG clones after transplant.

Sequencing used immunoSEQ multiplex PCR; TCRdb keeps in-frame clones, though not all of them. The sample has 70,000 to 95,000 clones; 75% to 90% are singletons. The chain is built from TRBV7-9 and TRBJ1-5; 10 nucleotides align to TRBD1. The specimen was unstimulated CD4+ T cells sorted from spleen or lymph node cells, collected before intestinal transplant. This TCR derives from a human donor who received an intestinal transplant. DNA of the CDR3: TGTGCCAGCAGCTTGGGCGGGACAGGGGATCAGCCCCAGCATTTT. Translating gives CASSLGGTGDQPQHF.